This passage covers 27 T cell receptor beta chains from one sample sequenced in a study of T-cell memory formation after mild COVID-19. One entry per CDR3 protein results from TCRdb running MiXCR on the 5' RACE reads. The table has approximately 210,000 distinct CDR3 sequences, roughly 18% seen once. The material sequenced was PBMCs or a T cell subset sorted from them (not recorded which). These receptors came from an adult woman who had mild COVID-19 (a few samples of this study predate the infection). Cell type and time point are not known.

The chain combines TRBV23-1 with TRBJ2-1; 9 nucleotides line up with TRBD1. TRBV23-1 is labeled an ORF, and its function is uncertain. J gave up 8 bases and V 9 bases, and 8 bases lay outside the gene matches. The length of the CDR3 is 13 residues. This CDR3 reads CARRQGVRDEQFF. CDR3 nucleotide sequence: TGCGCCAGGAGACAGGGGGTTCGGGATGAGCAGTTCTTC.

The chain is built from TRBV14 and TRBJ1-2, with a weak D call TRBD1 (6 bases). V lost 2 bases, J lost 2 bases, and 9 bases lay in between. Germline lookup yields CDR1 SGHDN and CDR2 FVKESK. This CDR3 is 14 amino acids long. The CDR3 DNA reads as TGTGCCAGCAGCCAATGGGGGGCAAACTATGGCTACACCTTC. Protein sequence: CASSQWGANYGYTF.

The V and J genes are TRBV4-1 and TRBJ1-1; D ambiguous. The V and J ends lost 0 bases and 10 bases respectively, with 15 bases between them. The CDR3 contains 14 residues. The germline CDR1 and CDR2 sequences are MGHRA and YSYEKL. Written as DNA, the CDR3 is TGCGCCAGCAGCCAAGATAGGGCCGGCGAGGGAGCTTTCTTT. Encoded protein: CASSQDRAGEGAFF.

This clonotype was recorded a few times. The rearrangement uses TRBV29-1 and TRBJ2-1; D gene unclear. This CDR3 has 14 amino acids. CDR1 and CDR2 from the germline V gene are SQVTM and ANQGSEA. V was clipped by 5 bases and J by 0 bases, with 11 bases between them. Written as DNA, the CDR3 is TGCAGCGTTCGCAGCGCCAGCTCCTACAATGAGCAGTTCTTC. It encodes CSVRSASSYNEQFF.

The chain uses TRBV7-2 and TRBJ2-7; 8 bases fit TRBD1. This CDR3 region has 15 residues. Trimming cost V 0 bases and J 6 bases; bases outside gene matches: 7. Germline loops: CDR1 SGHTA, CDR2 FQGNSA. The CDR3: CASSLAPGGRSEQYF. The CDR3 region has the DNA TGTGCCAGCAGCTTAGCGCCAGGGGGCCGGTCCGAGCAGTACTTC.

This chain links TRBV14 with TRBJ2-7, with 8 positions matching TRBD1. Germline-derived CDR1 and CDR2 are SGHDN and FVKESK. The CDR3 totals 16 residues. Unmatched junction bases numbered 7, after V lost 0 bases and J lost 3 bases. CDR3 DNA sequence: TGTGCCAGCAGCCAAGATTTCGGGACAGGATACTACGAGCAGTACTTC. It specifies CASSQDFGTGYYEQYF.

In this sample, this clonotype turned up a few times. The chain is built from TRBV19 and TRBJ1-1; D may be TRBD1 (5 bases). V lost 2 bases and J 5 bases, leaving 18 bases between the germline ends. The CDR3 is 16 residues long. In germline, CDR1 is LNHDA, CDR2 SQIVND (reference sequence). The CDR3: CASSIRAGGLVTEAFF. Here the CDR3 DNA reads TGTGCCAGTAGTATAAGGGCCGGGGGTTTGGTTACTGAAGCTTTCTTT.

The chain has TRBV11-2 and TRBJ2-1; TRBD2 agrees at 7 bases. The CDR3 length is 15 residues. V shed 4 bases, J shed 5 bases, and the junction held 8 bases outside the gene matches. CDR1 SGHAT and CDR2 FQNNGV come from the germline V gene. CDR3 protein: CASSSYRDYNNEQFF. CDR3 in DNA: TGTGCCAGCAGCTCATACCGGGACTACAACAATGAGCAGTTCTTC.

This rearrangement joins TRBV4-3 to TRBJ2-7; D is unclear. V was cut by 1 base and J by 3 bases, with 16 bases left in between. CDR3 length: 16 amino acids. Germline V gives CDR1 LGHNA, CDR2 YSLEER. The CDR3 here is CASSQVFKGWGYEQYF. The CDR3 DNA sequence: TGCGCCAGCAGCCAAGTTTTTAAAGGGTGGGGCTACGAGCAGTACTTC.

The J gene is TRBJ2-1, the V gene TRBV6-2 or TRBV6-3; D gene unclear. V lost 4 bases and J lost 1, with 11 bases in between. This CDR3 contains 15 residues. Germline-derived CDR1 and CDR2 are MNHEY and SVGEGT. CDR3 loop: CASSFLPLSYNEQFF. CDR3 nucleotide sequence: TGTGCCAGCAGTTTCTTGCCGTTATCCTACAATGAGCAGTTCTTC.

At least ten counts were recorded for this clonotype. This chain links TRBV12-3 or TRBV12-4 with TRBJ2-7; D gene unclear. The CDR3 is made up of 13 amino acids. V gave up 1 base and J gave up 2 bases, with 6 bases separating them. The DNA of the CDR3 is TGTGCCAGCAGTTTAGGGTTAGCCTACGAGCAGTACTTC. Translation: CASSLGLAYEQYF.

The chain recombines TRBV4-1 with TRBJ2-1; D unresolved. The CDR3 spans 11 residues. CDR1 and CDR2 (germline): MGHRA, YSYEKL. Trimming shortened V by 6 bases and J by 4 bases, and 4 bases separated the two germline ends. The CDR3 reads CASSDYNEQFF. DNA of the CDR3: TGCGCCAGCAGTGATTACAATGAGCAGTTCTTC.

This clonotype was observed a few times. The chain couples TRBV7-9 to TRBJ2-1; no reliable D call. The CDR3 totals 15 residues. Germline V CDR1 and CDR2: SEHNR, FQNEAQ (reference sequence). V was trimmed by 0 bases and J by 4 bases, leaving 10 bases between them. The CDR3 region has the DNA TGTGCCAGCAGCTTAGCGCACACCCCTTACAATGAGCAGTTCTTC. It encodes CASSLAHTPYNEQFF. The full variable domain, rest sourced from reference TRBV7-9 and TRBJ2-1, is DTGVSQNPRHKITKRGQNVTFRCDPISEHNRLYWYRQTLGQGPEFLTYFQNEAQLEKSRLLSDRFSAERPKGSFSTLEIQRTEQGDSAMYLCASSLAHTPYNEQFFGPGTRLTVL.

At least ten counts were recorded for this clonotype. This sequence joins TRBV7-9 and TRBJ2-3; D gene unclear. The ends were cut back, 9 bases at V and 0 bases at J, with 10 bases in the middle. The CDR3 extends over 13 amino acids. Germline CDR1 and CDR2: SEHNR and FQNEAQ (reference sequence). In nucleotides, the CDR3 is TGTGCCAGTGGACGGTCTAGCACAGATACGCAGTATTTT. Translation gives CASGRSSTDTQYF.

The chain couples TRBV7-9 to TRBJ2-7; TRBD2 matches at 14 bases. Germline lookup yields CDR1 SEHNR and CDR2 FQNEAQ (reference sequence). The CDR3 is 17 amino acids. V gave up 5 bases and J gave up 4 bases; unmatched junction bases: 10. The CDR3 nucleotides are TGTGCCAGCAGCCCGCAAGGGACTAGCGGGAGATGGTACGAGCAGTACTTC. It encodes CASSPQGTSGRWYEQYF.

This clonotype showed up just a few times. The chain has TRBV5-1 and TRBJ2-1, with a tentative D call TRBD1 (5 bases). Trimming shortened V by 3 bases and J by 8 bases, and 6 bases separated the two germline ends. CDR1 and CDR2 from the germline V gene are SGHRS and YFSETQ. The CDR3 consists of 11 residues. The CDR3 nucleotides are TGCGCCAGCAGCTGGGGCCATGAGCAGTTCTTC. Translated, it gives CASSWGHEQFF.

This clonotype showed up just a few times. This chain uses TRBV6-6 with TRBJ2-7; no clear D gene. The CDR3 loop spans 11 amino acids. Germline V gene data show CDR1 as MNHNY and CDR2 as SVGAGI (reference sequence). V was clipped by 6 bases and J by 3 bases, with 6 bases between them. The CDR3 here is CASRSHYEQYF. DNA for the CDR3: TGTGCCAGCAGATCCCACTACGAGCAGTACTTC.

The chain uses TRBV6-1 and TRBJ1-5; D perhaps matches TRBD1 (5 bases). Germline V CDR1 and CDR2: MNHNS, SASEGT. V shed 2 bases and J shed 5 bases, with 13 bases lying between them. There are 15 residues in the CDR3. The CDR3: CASSEKGDGYQPQHF. Written as DNA, the CDR3 is TGTGCCAGCAGTGAAAAAGGGGACGGATATCAGCCCCAGCATTTT.

The rearrangement uses TRBV27 and TRBJ2-2; TRBD2 aligns across 8 bases. In germline, CDR1 is MNHEY, CDR2 SMNVEV (reference sequence). This CDR3 has 14 residues. Trimming removed 8 bases from V and 5 bases from J; junction bases left unmatched: 7. This CDR3 is CASRSGSWTGELFF. The CDR3 DNA reads as TGTGCCAGCCGAAGCGGGAGCTGGACCGGGGAGCTGTTTTTT.

CDR3: CASSAPGLASDTQYF. CDR3 DNA: TGTGCCAGCAGCGCCCCGGGACTAGCATCAGATACGCAGTATTTT. The chain uses TRBV6-6 and TRBJ2-3, with 9 bases fitting TRBD2. The germline CDR1 and CDR2 sequences are MNHNY and SVGAGI (reference sequence). The CDR3 runs to 15 residues. Unmatched junction bases numbered 8, after V lost 6 bases and J lost 4 bases.

The rearrangement uses TRBV5-8 and TRBJ2-7, with 7 bases aligning to TRBD1. There are 15 residues in the CDR3. V shed 5 bases and J 0 bases; nucleotides not matched to a gene: 8. Per the germline V gene, CDR1 is SGHTS and CDR2 is YDEGEE. The CDR3 sequence is CASRLGQPSSYEQYF. The DNA of the CDR3 is TGTGCCAGCAGACTGGGACAGCCGAGCTCCTACGAGCAGTACTTC.

This chain joins TRBV7-3 and TRBJ2-1; no firm D call. This CDR3 region has 15 residues. CDR1 is SGHTA and CDR2 is FQGTGA in the germline V gene. The V end was cut by 4 bases, the J end by 6 bases, with 16 bases between. The CDR3 coding sequence is TGTGCCAGCAGCTCCTCCCGAGTGGGGTCCAATGAGCAGTTCTTC. Amino acids: CASSSSRVGSNEQFF.

This clonotype was seen more than once but under ten times. The chain combines TRBV4-1 with TRBJ1-5; 8 bases agree with TRBD1. Germline values: CDR1 MGHRA, CDR2 YSYEKL. The CDR3 extends over 17 amino acids. V dropped 1 base and J dropped 2; count of bases not matched to a gene: 7. CDR3 loop: CASSQAYSTGGNQPQHF. The CDR3 nucleotides are TGCGCCAGCAGCCAAGCCTATTCGACAGGGGGCAATCAGCCCCAGCATTTT.

V gene TRBV7-9 combines with J gene TRBJ2-2; D call uncertain. This CDR3 region has 11 residues. Germline V gene data show CDR1 as SEHNR and CDR2 as FQNEAQ (reference sequence). Trimming removed 6 bases from V and 5 bases from J, with 4 bases in between. This CDR3 is CASRQTGELFF. The CDR3 nucleotides read TGTGCCAGCAGACAGACCGGGGAGCTGTTTTTT.

The genes are TRBV4-1 and TRBJ2-1, with D possibly TRBD1 on 7 matching bases. Germline loops: CDR1 MGHRA, CDR2 YSYEKL. The CDR3 is 16 residues long. The ends were cut back, 1 base at V and 9 bases at J, with 19 bases in the middle. CDR3 sequence: CASSQVQQGRRGEQFF. The CDR3 DNA is TGCGCCAGCAGCCAAGTTCAACAGGGGAGGCGAGGTGAGCAGTTCTTC.

CDR3 sequence reads: CASSLIVVVVGEQFF. In nucleotides, the CDR3 is TGTGCCAGCAGCCTGATAGTAGTCGTGGTTGGTGAGCAGTTCTTC. The V call is TRBV5-5, the J call TRBJ2-1; D is undetermined. CDR1 is SGHKS, CDR2 YYEKEE, per germline (reference sequence). This CDR3 comprises 15 residues. V was trimmed by 4 bases and J by 9 bases, leaving 20 bases between them.

This clonotype was seen at least ten times. CDR3 residues: CASSRPGQKGDEQFF. CDR3 nucleotide sequence: TGTGCCAGCAGCAGACCGGGACAGAAAGGCGATGAGCAGTTCTTC. The chain links TRBV6-6 to TRBJ2-1, with 7 bases matching TRBD1. Germline V gives CDR1 MNHNY, CDR2 SVGAGI (reference sequence). The CDR3 consists of 15 residues. J gave up 8 bases and V 6 bases, and 13 bases lay outside the gene matches.